Listed below are T cell receptor delta chains from one sample, sequenced in a study of Vδ1+ human thymocytes. TCRdb repeated clone calling on the multiplex PCR reads with CATT. The sample lists fewer than 25,000 delta-chain clones, roughly 8% occurring once. The sequenced sample consisted of Vdelta1+ gamma-delta thymocytes from the thymus. The receptors here all came from a child younger than two who had congenital heart surgery. Each CDR3 is given with its conserved first and last residue. The D gene is left open where the match is weak.

D gene | J gene | V gene | CDR3 protein
TRDD3 | TRDJ1 | TRDV1 | CALGELWELTLLGVPGKLIF
- | TRDJ1 | TRDV1 | CALGDRPSLLVLGTSDKLIF
TRDD3 | TRDJ1 | TRDV1 | CALGEGFHPTGGYGTDKLIF
TRDD2 | TRDJ1 | TRDV1 | CALGERPGPSYHTDKLIF
- | TRDJ1 | TRDV1 | CALACPLPTGGYTDKLIF
- | TRDJ1 | TRDV1 | CALGEPRGWEMYTDKLIF
TRDD3 | TRDJ1 | TRDV2 | CASPHSLGGGSGTDKLIF
- | TRDJ1 | TRDV2 | CARDIGGTHHTDKLIF
- | TRDJ1 | TRDV1 | CALGELSSYWVLTDKLIF
- | TRDJ1 | TRDV1 | CALGEPGLPTGGSTDKLIF
- | TRDJ1 | TRDV1 | CALGETAEAEGIRSCYTDKLIF
TRDD3 | TRDJ1 | TRDV1 | CALGPRSVSCDWGMDHKLIF
- | TRDJ1 | TRDV1 | CALGSFLPSGGGIRGQYTDKLIF
TRDD2 | TRDJ1 | TRDV1 | CALGDLLPTTPGDRYTDKLIF
TRDD3 | TRDJ1 | TRDV1 | CALGEPRFQGSTGGYAATDKLIF
TRDD3 | TRDJ1 | TRDV2 | CACDTPAFLRLRAGGYAYPSDKLIF
- | TRDJ1 | TRDV1 | CALGERPFRGGKLIF
- | TRDJ1 | TRDV1 | CALGRDSLLGGHTDKLIF
- | TRDJ1 | TRDV1 | CALGPLLLGDKLIF
TRDD3 | TRDJ1 | TRDV1 | CALGETPPGYWGQSDKLIF
- | TRDJ1 | TRDV1 | CALGALTIDTDKLIF
TRDD3 | TRDJ1 | TRDV1 | CALGEPSPVRGDRYTDKLIF
TRDD3 | TRDJ1 | TRDV1 | CALGELFPQTGGLYTDKLIF
TRDD3 | TRDJ1 | TRDV1 | CALGELNPSGGIHLTDKLIF